This paragraph reports one T cell receptor beta chain. The sample is drawn from a study of blood T cell repertoires in COVID-19. Study in general: COVID-19 samples, acute and convalescent, were from the United States, Italy and Spain. PBMCs, B-cell-depleted T cells, or T cells were the source of the cDNA or gDNA that made up the material.

Authors' analysis steps: Estimation of nucleated cell counts was performed using reference gene primer amplification. The repertoire was sequenced with immunoSEQ multiplex PCR; TCRdb's copy has only in-frame clones and lacks some. The D gene and trimming were derived from the DNA, and the V and J assignments and clone size from that table. The table shows some 200,000 clones, with over 75% occurring only once. This clonotype was obtained from a woman in her forties with acute or convalescent COVID-19. The source material was peripheral blood.

As DNA, the CDR3 is TGCGCCAGCAGCCTAACACCGACTCAAGAGACCCAGTACTTC. It yields the protein CASSLTPTQETQYF. The J gene is TRBJ2-5, the V gene TRBV5-1; no clear D. V gave up 4 bases and J gave up 2 bases, with 12 bases separating them. The CDR3 sequence is 14 residues long. Per germline, CDR1 SGHRS and CDR2 YFSETQ.